The 9 T cell receptor beta chains reported below all come from one sample, sequenced in a study of blood T cell repertoires in COVID-19. Assay used: immunoSEQ multiplex PCR; TCRdb lists only in-frame clones, some missing. The data hold 400,000 to 550,000 clones, with roughly 90% observed a single time. Sequencing was carried out using peripheral blood. The receptors were gathered from a woman between 25 and 40 years old with acute or convalescent COVID-19.

This clone has only one observation. The CDR3 spells CASSPAGLPDTTDTQYF. DNA for the CDR3: TGTGCCAGTAGCCCAGCGGGACTACCGGATACCACAGATACGCAGTATTTT. The J gene is TRBJ2-3, the V gene TRBV19, with 7 bases lining up with TRBD2. V lost 6 bases and J lost 2; bases outside the gene matches: 14. Per the germline V gene, CDR1 is LNHDA and CDR2 is SQIVND (reference sequence). The CDR3 runs 17 residues.

V and J are TRBV18 and TRBJ1-1; 8 bases line up with TRBD1. Germline V CDR1 and CDR2: KGHSH, LQKENI. V was pared by 3 bases and J by 6 bases, with 6 bases of the junction left unmatched. The length of the CDR3 is 14 residues. The chain's CDR3 is CASSPQGAQAEAFF. The CDR3 DNA reads as TGTGCCAGCTCACCCCAGGGGGCGCAAGCTGAAGCTTTCTTT.

This clone occurred once. V is TRBV30 and J is TRBJ1-1; possibly TRBD1 for D (6 bases). V gave up 8 bases and J gave up 6 bases, with 13 bases separating them. CDR1 and CDR2 from the germline V gene are GTSNPN and SVGIG (reference sequence). CDR3 size: 11 residues. The CDR3 DNA is TGTGCCCTAAACGGACAGTCTGAAGCTTTCTTT. This gives the protein CALNGQSEAFF. The whole variable domain, remainder taken from reference TRBV30 and TRBJ1-1, is SQTIHQWPATLVQPVGSPLSLECTVEGTSNPNLYWYRQAAGRGLQLLFYSVGIGQISSEVPQNLSASRPQDRQFILSSKKLLLSDSGFYLCALNGQSEAFFGQGTRLTVV.

This chain uses TRBV7-7 with TRBJ2-5; TRBD1 aligns across 8 bases. V gave up 5 bases and J gave up 1 base; unmatched junction bases: 6. The CDR3 sequence is 15 residues long. Germline CDR1 SSHAT, CDR2 FNYEAQ (reference sequence). In DNA, the CDR3 is TGTGCCAGCAGCCGGACAGGGAAGGGCCAAGAGACCCAGTACTTC. Translated: CASSRTGKGQETQYF.

This clone is a singleton in its sample. The chain links TRBV28 to TRBJ2-2; 8 nucleotides align to TRBD1. This CDR3 is 14 amino acids long. The ends lost 5 bases at V and 4 bases at J; junction bases unmatched: 3. Germline V gene lookup returns CDR1 MDHEN and CDR2 SYDVKM. CDR3 in amino acids: CASSPGGSTGELFF. DNA of the CDR3: TGTGCCAGCAGTCCAGGGGGCTCCACCGGGGAGCTGTTTTTT.

This chain links TRBV5-1 with TRBJ2-7, with 10 bases lining up with TRBD1. CDR1 and CDR2 (germline): SGHRS, YFSETQ. This CDR3 is built from 15 residues. V gave up 4 bases and J gave up 5 bases; unmatched junction bases: 9. CDR3 sequence (DNA): TGCGCCAGCAGCGGGGCCGGGACAGGGGTGGACGAGCAGTACTTC. Its translation is CASSGAGTGVDEQYF.

The chain joins TRBV19 to TRBJ2-2; a weak D match, TRBD2 (7 bases). Germline CDR1 and CDR2: LNHDA and SQIVND (reference sequence). V gave up 5 bases and J gave up 2 bases, with 15 bases separating them. There are 16 residues in the CDR3. The DNA for the CDR3 is TGTGCCAGTAGTCTGTTTGGGGGGGCCAACACCGGGGAGCTGTTTTTT. It specifies CASSLFGGANTGELFF.

The J gene is TRBJ1-2, the V gene TRBV11-2, with TRBD1 identical over 10 bases. Germline lookup yields CDR1 SGHAT and CDR2 FQNNGV. J was trimmed by 6 bases and V by 7 bases; bases with no gene match: 11. This CDR3 spans 15 amino acids. CDR3 residues: CASNSIQGTGDGYTF. CDR3 nucleotides: TGTGCCAGCAATTCCATTCAGGGGACAGGGGATGGCTACACCTTC.

The chain employs TRBV5-1 and TRBJ2-5; 12 nucleotides align to TRBD2. V lost 0 bases to trimming and J lost 3 bases; unmatched junction nucleotides: 9. Germline lookup yields CDR1 SGHRS and CDR2 YFSETQ. The CDR3 consists of 18 residues. CDR3 DNA: TGCGCCAGCAGCTTGGTGCCTAGCGGGGGGGCGGACGAAGAGACCCAGTACTTC. As protein: CASSLVPSGGADEETQYF.